This T cell receptor beta chain came from a study of T-cell reconstitution after alpha-beta-depleted transplantation in children. The V end was cut by 6 bases, the J end by 1 base, with 10 bases between. The V gene's germline CDR1 is MNHNS and CDR2 SASEGT. This CDR3 is 14 amino acids long. The study, taken as a whole, reports: Where some patients showed high TCRbeta diversity at day 60, it came from recipient T cells and thymic progenitors that had survived. Reports say that about two months after transplant, the alpha-beta T cells came out of several hundred graft clones that had expanded.

Turning to this clonotype: What it binds is unknown.

It was with unique molecular identifiers that the TCRbeta library was prepared. TCRdb re-called the PCR reads through MiXCR, storing one row per CDR3 protein. This table holds about 130,000 distinct CDR3 sequences, 8% to 10% found once. The clonotype originates from a girl under two years old who had a stem cell transplant for combined immunodeficiency, so the T cells may come from the graft donor. The material was PBMCs, mostly from graft donor cells, obtained 180 days after TCRalphabeta/CD19-depleted stem cell transplant. This chain joins TRBV6-1 and TRBJ1-5, with D maybe TRBD1 (5 bases). The CDR3 sequence is CASREGMSNQPQHF. CDR3 bases: TGTGCCAGCAGGGAGGGGATGAGCAATCAGCCCCAGCATTTT.